The rows below give T cell receptor beta chains drawn from one sample of a study of blood T cell repertoires in COVID-19. Repertoires were generated with immunoSEQ multiplex PCR, while TCRdb's copy carries only in-frame clones and drops some. The data hold around 250,000 clones, with approximately 83% observed a single time. The sample taken for sequencing was PBMCs or T cells enriched from blood (not recorded which). Source of these receptors: a woman between 45 and 60 years old who had recovered from COVID-19. Each CDR3 is given with its conserved first and last residue. The D gene is left open where the match is weak. Not all rows give a size; the values are once, few, many and, for expanded clones, a class.

V,D,J,size,length,DNA,CDR3
TRBV10-2,-,TRBJ1-5,-,14,TGCGCCAGCAGTGATTGGACAGCTAATCAGCCCCAGCATTTT,CASSDWTANQPQHF
TRBV24-1,-,TRBJ2-3,-,13,TGTGCCACCGCAGCAGGGTACACAGATACGCAGTATTTT,CATAAGYTDTQYF
TRBV9,-,TRBJ1-1,few,14,TGTGCCAGCAGCGTAGATCTGGGAGGGACTGAAGCTTTCTTT,CASSVDLGGTEAFF
TRBV5-1,TRBD2,TRBJ2-5,once,16,TGCGCCAGCAGCTTACCGGGACTAGCGGCACAAGAGACCCAGTACTTC,CASSLPGLAAQETQYF
TRBV27,-,TRBJ2-7,-,14,TGTGCCAGCAGTTTTTCCAGGGTCACCTACGAGCAGTACTTC,CASSFSRVTYEQYF
TRBV28,-,TRBJ1-5,-,16,TGTGCCAGCAGTTTCCTAGGAGGAGGGGCTGATCAGCCCCAGCATTTT,CASSFLGGGADQPQHF
TRBV19,-,TRBJ1-2,-,14,TGTGCCAGTAATACCCAAGAGCTCGGCTATGGCTACACCTTC,CASNTQELGYGYTF
TRBV6-1,-,TRBJ1-5,-,16,TGTGCCAGCAGTGAACAGCTCGCCCGGGTCAATCAGCCCCAGCATTTT,CASSEQLARVNQPQHF
TRBV29-1,TRBD1,TRBJ1-5,-,16,TGCAGCGTCGCTTACTCCGACAGGGGTAGCAATCAGCCCCAGCATTTT,CSVAYSDRGSNQPQHF
TRBV28,-,TRBJ1-4,-,18,TGTGCCAGCAGTTTAGAGGGGACACGCGTTGCAACTAATGAAAAACTGTTTTTT,CASSLEGTRVATNEKLFF
TRBV14,-,TRBJ2-7,-,11,TGTGCCAGCAGCCAACGGAGGGAGCAGTACTTC,CASSQRREQYF
TRBV28,TRBD1,TRBJ2-7,-,14,TGTGCCAGCAGTCCCGCGGGACAGGGCTACGAGCAGTACTTC,CASSPAGQGYEQYF
TRBV24-1,TRBD1,TRBJ2-1,-,16,TGTGCCACCAGTGATTGGACAGGGGGCCCCCCAGATGAGCAGTTCTTC,CATSDWTGGPPDEQFF
TRBV5-1,TRBD1,TRBJ1-1,-,16,TGCGCCAGCAGCTTGGTTTGGAGGGGGCGGTTGACTGAAGCTTTCTTT,CASSLVWRGRLTEAFF
TRBV14,TRBD2,TRBJ2-1,-,17,TGTGCCAGCAGCCAAGATCTAGGACTAGCGGGGGATAATGAGCAGTTCTTC,CASSQDLGLAGDNEQFF
TRBV6-4,-,TRBJ1-5,-,14,TGTGCCAGCAGTTCTAGCCCAGGCAATCAGCCCCAGCATTTT,CASSSSPGNQPQHF
TRBV27,-,TRBJ1-4,-,17,TGTGCCAGCAGACTACTCTTGGAGGAGTCAACTAATGAAAAACTGTTTTTT,CASRLLLEESTNEKLFF
TRBV29-1,-,TRBJ1-1,-,17,TGCAGCGCCCCCACGGGGGGGCTTTCTAGGGGGAACACTGAAGCTTTCTTT,CSAPTGGLSRGNTEAFF
TRBV10-3,-,TRBJ2-1,-,15,TGTGCCATCAGGAACCCACTAGCAGGACACAATGAGCAGTTCTTC,CAIRNPLAGHNEQFF
TRBV29-1,-,TRBJ2-7,-,11,TGCAGCGTCGATACAGATTACGAGCAGTACTTC,CSVDTDYEQYF
TRBV13,-,TRBJ2-5,once,15,TGTGCCAGCAGCTTAGGCCGGGGAAGCCAAGAGACCCAGTACTTC,CASSLGRGSQETQYF
TRBV10-2,-,TRBJ1-5,-,13,TGCGCCAGCAGCCCGACAAGCAATCAGCCCCAGCATTTT,CASSPTSNQPQHF
TRBV14,-,TRBJ1-2,few,13,TGTGCCAGCAGCCCCAGCAGGGCCCCGGGCTACACCTTC,CASSPSRAPGYTF
TRBV24-1,TRBD1,TRBJ2-7,-,17,TGTGCCACCAGTGATTTGCAAAGCTCACAGGGGGACTACGAGCAGTACTTC,CATSDLQSSQGDYEQYF
TRBV18,TRBD1,TRBJ1-4,-,14,TGTGCCAGCTCACGCCAGGGGGCACGTGAAAAACTGTTTTTT,CASSRQGAREKLFF
TRBV12-5,TRBD1,TRBJ1-2,-,13,TGTGCTAGTGGCTCACAGGGGTTGAATGGCTACACCTTC,CASGSQGLNGYTF
TRBV7-9,TRBD1,TRBJ1-1,-,16,TGTGCCAGCAGCTTAGAACAGGGGGGGATGAACACTGAAGCTTTCTTT,CASSLEQGGMNTEAFF
TRBV27,TRBD2,TRBJ2-1,-,15,TGTGCCAGCGTCACCGGGACTAGCGGGAGGGGTGAGCAGTTCTTC,CASVTGTSGRGEQFF
TRBV6-6,-,TRBJ1-2,-,12,TGTGCCAGCAGTTTACAGGGATATGGCTACACCTTC,CASSLQGYGYTF
TRBV18,-,TRBJ1-5,-,16,TGTGCCAGCTCACCCTCTTGGGCATCTAGCAATCAGCCCCAGCATTTT,CASSPSWASSNQPQHF
TRBV21-1,-,TRBJ2-7,-,14,TGTGCCAGCAGCATCCAAGGGAGATCCTACGAGCAGTACTTC,CASSIQGRSYEQYF
TRBV21-1,-,TRBJ2-2,-,21,TGTGCCAGCAGCACACCGGGACAGGGAAGTGGTCCCTGCATTAACACCGGGGAGCTGTTTTTT,CASSTPGQGSGPCINTGELFF
TRBV28,-,TRBJ2-3,-,17,TGTGCCAGCAGTCGTTACTCCCCCAGGGAGGACACAGATACGCAGTATTTT,CASSRYSPREDTDTQYF
TRBV7-6,TRBD2,TRBJ2-3,-,14,TGTGCCAGCAGTCGTAGCGGGCCCACAGATACGCAGTATTTT,CASSRSGPTDTQYF
TRBV28,-,TRBJ1-1,-,14,TGTGCCAGCAGTTTAAGGCCGGGGGACACTGAAGCTTTCTTT,CASSLRPGDTEAFF
TRBV7-2,-,TRBJ2-7,once,12,TGTGCCAGCAGCCGTTGGGGGGAAGAGCAGTACTTC,CASSRWGEEQYF
TRBV27,-,TRBJ2-1,once,14,TGTGCCAGCAGTCCCTTAACAGGGCACAATGAGCAGTTCTTC,CASSPLTGHNEQFF
TRBV6-1,TRBD1,TRBJ2-5,-,15,TGTGCCAGCAGTGAACAGGGGGCACAAGGAGAGACCCAGTACTTC,CASSEQGAQGETQYF
TRBV7-2,-,TRBJ2-7,many,14,TGTGCCAGCAGCGCCTACAGGAGCTCCTACGAGCAGTACTTC,CASSAYRSSYEQYF
TRBV5-1,TRBD1,TRBJ2-7,-,14,TGCGCCAGCAGCCGCGGTCAGACAGGGAACGAGCAGTACTTC,CASSRGQTGNEQYF
TRBV4-2,-,TRBJ2-1,-,13,TGTGCCAGCAGCCAAGACAGATTCAATGAGCAGTTCTTC,CASSQDRFNEQFF
TRBV5-1,TRBD1,TRBJ1-1,-,14,TGCGCCAGCAGATTGGGACAGACGAACACTGAAGCTTTCTTT,CASRLGQTNTEAFF
TRBV5-4,TRBD1,TRBJ1-6,-,15,TGTGCCAGCAGACGACAGGGGTTCGGCGATTCACCCCTCCACTTT,CASRRQGFGDSPLHF
TRBV7-9,-,TRBJ2-7,once,14,TGTGCCAGCAGCCCACCCCTAGGCCGGGACGAGCAGTACTTC,CASSPPLGRDEQYF
TRBV27,-,TRBJ1-1,-,14,TGTGCCAGCAGTTTTGACAGTGTGAACACTGAAGCTTTCTTT,CASSFDSVNTEAFF
TRBV11-3,TRBD1,TRBJ2-5,-,14,TGTGCCAGCAGCCCCAGGGGGCGAGGAGAGACCCAGTACTTC,CASSPRGRGETQYF
TRBV19,-,TRBJ1-4,few,15,TGTGCCTCAACTGGACTGCCCCGTTCGAATGAAAAACTGTTTTTT,CASTGLPRSNEKLFF
TRBV28,TRBD2,TRBJ2-1,-,15,TGTGCCAGCAGTTTATTAGCGGGAGGCCACAATGAGCAGTTCTTC,CASSLLAGGHNEQFF
TRBV12-5,-,TRBJ1-5,once,16,TGTGCTAGTGGTTTGGTACTTACCTCGCCCAATCAGCCCCAGCATTTT,CASGLVLTSPNQPQHF
TRBV7-3,-,TRBJ2-2,-,14,TGTGCCAGCAGCTTAACCGGGAACACCGGGGAGCTGTTTTTT,CASSLTGNTGELFF
TRBV7-2,TRBD2,TRBJ2-1,-,15,TGTGCCAGCAGCCGCGGACTAGACTCCTACAATGAGCAGTTCTTC,CASSRGLDSYNEQFF
TRBV27,-,TRBJ2-1,-,14,TGTGCCAGCGCCGGGACACAGGGCTACAATGAGCAGTTCTTC,CASAGTQGYNEQFF
TRBV7-2,-,TRBJ1-6,-,15,TGTGCCAGCAGCTTATCCGGACAGCATAATTCACCCCTCCACTTT,CASSLSGQHNSPLHF
TRBV19,TRBD2,TRBJ2-7,-,15,TGTGCCAGTAGCACCCGGGGAGGGAACTTCTACGAGCAGTACTTC,CASSTRGGNFYEQYF
TRBV6-5,-,TRBJ1-5,-,13,TGTGCTGGAGGTCTTGGAGGCAATCAGCCCCAGCATTTT,CAGGLGGNQPQHF
TRBV9,-,TRBJ1-3,-,14,TGTGCCAGCAGCGTAGGAGTGCTCGGAAACACCATATATTTT,CASSVGVLGNTIYF
TRBV19,-,TRBJ2-1,-,12,TGTGCCAGTAGTATAGACGACACTGAGCAGTTCTTC,CASSIDDTEQFF
TRBV28,TRBD2,TRBJ2-1,few,19,TGTGCCAGCAGTTTATTGCGGGGACTAGCCCTACCCTACCACAATGAGCAGTTCTTC,CASSLLRGLALPYHNEQFF
TRBV28,TRBD2,TRBJ2-7,-,12,TGTGCCAGCACGACTAGCGGGAAGGAGCAGTACTTC,CASTTSGKEQYF
TRBV27,-,TRBJ1-2,-,13,TGTGCCAGCAGTTTGAGAGAAGGGGATGGCTACACCTTC,CASSLREGDGYTF